These T cell receptor beta chains were read from a single sample in a study of technical replicates of blood from a few donors. Clones were read by immunoSEQ multiplex PCR, and TCRdb kept only the in-frame ones, dropping some. The sample carries roughly 72,000 clones, approximately 94% recorded once. Sequenced input: T cells isolated from PBMCs. The origin of the receptors is a human donor in good health. CDR3s include the opening cysteine and the closing phenylalanine or tryptophan. A D gene is named only where the DNA matches it firmly. For some rows the clone size is stated as once, few or many, or as a class when expanded; others skip it.

D gene: TRBD1; J gene: TRBJ2-7; V gene: TRBV30; clone size: once; CDR3 DNA: TGTGCCTGGAGTAACAGGGGGCTCTACGAGCAGTACTTC; CDR3 protein: CAWSNRGLYEQYF
D gene: TRBD1; J gene: TRBJ2-1; V gene: TRBV5-6; clone size: .; CDR3 DNA: TGTGCCAGCAGCCAGCGGGGACAGGGGACCAATGAGCAGTTCTTC; CDR3 protein: CASSQRGQGTNEQFF
D gene: .; J gene: TRBJ1-5; V gene: TRBV9; clone size: .; CDR3 DNA: TGTGCCAGCAGCGTAGACGGGGGGGCGAGTCAGCCCCAGCATTTT; CDR3 protein: CASSVDGGASQPQHF
D gene: TRBD1; J gene: TRBJ2-5; V gene: TRBV5-6; clone size: .; CDR3 DNA: TGTGCCAGCAGCTTGGCCGAGGACAGGGGAGAGACCCAGTACTTC; CDR3 protein: CASSLAEDRGETQYF
D gene: .; J gene: TRBJ1-2; V gene: TRBV30; clone size: .; CDR3 DNA: TGTGCCTGGAGTTCGGACGGGGGTCAATCTTATGGCTACACCTTC; CDR3 protein: CAWSSDGGQSYGYTF
D gene: .; J gene: TRBJ1-2; V gene: TRBV27; clone size: .; CDR3 DNA: TGTGCCAGCAGTTTTCCACCTATATTT; CDR3 protein: CASSFPPIF
D gene: TRBD2; J gene: TRBJ2-1; V gene: TRBV9; clone size: once; CDR3 DNA: TGTGCCAGCACCCTAGCGGGAGGAACAACCTACAATGAGCAGTTCTTC; CDR3 protein: CASTLAGGTTYNEQFF
D gene: .; J gene: TRBJ2-1; V gene: TRBV6-1; clone size: .; CDR3 DNA: TGTGCCAGCAGTGAAGGGTCGGGGGGCCAGGATGAGCAGTTCTTC; CDR3 protein: CASSEGSGGQDEQFF
D gene: .; J gene: TRBJ1-5; V gene: TRBV6-5; clone size: .; CDR3 DNA: TGTGCCAGCAGCCCCGACACCTATAGCAATCAGCCCCAGCATTTT; CDR3 protein: CASSPDTYSNQPQHF
D gene: .; J gene: TRBJ2-3; V gene: TRBV5-1; clone size: .; CDR3 DNA: TGCGCCAGCAGCTTGGAAAGCGGCCGCACAGATACGCAGTATTTT; CDR3 protein: CASSLESGRTDTQYF
D gene: .; J gene: TRBJ1-2; V gene: TRBV27; clone size: .; CDR3 DNA: TGTGCCAGCAGTTTATCGAGGGACATTGGCTACACCTTC; CDR3 protein: CASSLSRDIGYTF
D gene: .; J gene: TRBJ1-1; V gene: TRBV5-5; clone size: .; CDR3 DNA: TGTGCCAGCAGCTCAGCACTGACAGTGAACACTGAAGCTTTCTTT; CDR3 protein: CASSSALTVNTEAFF
D gene: TRBD1; J gene: TRBJ1-1; V gene: TRBV11-3; clone size: .; CDR3 DNA: TGTGCCAGCAGCCATACGGCCGAGGGGGCTGTTGGGGCTTTCTTT; CDR3 protein: CASSHTAEGAVGAFF
D gene: TRBD2; J gene: TRBJ2-2; V gene: TRBV5-4; clone size: once; CDR3 DNA: TGTGCCAGCAGCGTAACATCCGGGACTAGCGGTTTCAACACCGGGGAGCTGTTTTTT; CDR3 protein: CASSVTSGTSGFNTGELFF
D gene: TRBD1; J gene: TRBJ2-7; V gene: TRBV11-2; clone size: once; CDR3 DNA: TGTGCCAGCAGCTCCTCCGGGACAGGTACCTACGAGCAGTACTTC; CDR3 protein: CASSSSGTGTYEQYF
D gene: .; J gene: TRBJ2-1; V gene: TRBV28; clone size: .; CDR3 DNA: TGTGCCAGCAGTGTTCAGGCGGGACCTAGTAGGGAGTTCTTC; CDR3 protein: CASSVQAGPSREFF
D gene: TRBD1; J gene: TRBJ2-7; V gene: TRBV5-6; clone size: .; CDR3 DNA: TGTGCCAGCAGCTCTAGTTCTCTAAGGGGGCGGTTGGTTCGCGAGCAGTACTTC; CDR3 protein: CASSSSSLRGRLVREQYF